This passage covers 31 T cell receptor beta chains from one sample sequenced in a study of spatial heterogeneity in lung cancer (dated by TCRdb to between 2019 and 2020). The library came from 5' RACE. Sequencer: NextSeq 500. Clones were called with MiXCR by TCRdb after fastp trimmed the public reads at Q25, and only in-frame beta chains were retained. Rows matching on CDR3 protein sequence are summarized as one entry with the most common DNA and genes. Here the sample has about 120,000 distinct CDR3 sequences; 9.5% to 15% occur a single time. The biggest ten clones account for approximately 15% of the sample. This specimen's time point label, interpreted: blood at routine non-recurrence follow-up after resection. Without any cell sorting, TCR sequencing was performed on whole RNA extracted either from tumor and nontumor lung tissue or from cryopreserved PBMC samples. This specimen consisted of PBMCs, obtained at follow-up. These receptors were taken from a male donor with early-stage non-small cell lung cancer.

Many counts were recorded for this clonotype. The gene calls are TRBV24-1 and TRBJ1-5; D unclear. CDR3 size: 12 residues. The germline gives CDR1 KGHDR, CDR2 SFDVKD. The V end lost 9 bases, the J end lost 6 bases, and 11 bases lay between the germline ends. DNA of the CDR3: TGTGCCACCTCCGTTCCGGGTCAGCCCCAGCATTTT. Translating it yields CATSVPGQPQHF.

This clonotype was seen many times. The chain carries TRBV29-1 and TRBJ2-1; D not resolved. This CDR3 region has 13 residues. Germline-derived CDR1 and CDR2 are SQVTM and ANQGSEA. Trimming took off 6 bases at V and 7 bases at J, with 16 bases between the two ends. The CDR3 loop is CSVARPPANEQFF. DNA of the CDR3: TGCAGCGTGGCCCGACCCCCCGCGAATGAGCAGTTCTTC.

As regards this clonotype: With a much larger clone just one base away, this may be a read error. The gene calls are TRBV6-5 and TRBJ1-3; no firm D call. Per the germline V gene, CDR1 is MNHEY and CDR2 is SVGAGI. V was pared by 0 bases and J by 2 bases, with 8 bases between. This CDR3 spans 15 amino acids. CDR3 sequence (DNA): TGTGCCAGCAGTTACTCGACTCATCCTGGAAACACCATATATTTT. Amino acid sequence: CASSYSTHPGNTIYF.

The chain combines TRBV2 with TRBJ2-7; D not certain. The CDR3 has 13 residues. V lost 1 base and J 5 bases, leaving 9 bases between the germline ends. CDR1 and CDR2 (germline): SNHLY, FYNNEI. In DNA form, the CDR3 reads TGTGCCAGCAGTGAAGGTCGTCGTCACGAGCAGTACTTC. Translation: CASSEGRRHEQYF. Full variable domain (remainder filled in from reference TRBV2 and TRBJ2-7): EPEVTQTPSHQVTQMGQEVILRCVPISNHLYFYWYRQILGQKVEFLVSFYNNEISEKSEIFDDQFSVERPDGSNFTLKIRSTKLEDSAMYFCASSEGRRHEQYFGPGTRLTVT.

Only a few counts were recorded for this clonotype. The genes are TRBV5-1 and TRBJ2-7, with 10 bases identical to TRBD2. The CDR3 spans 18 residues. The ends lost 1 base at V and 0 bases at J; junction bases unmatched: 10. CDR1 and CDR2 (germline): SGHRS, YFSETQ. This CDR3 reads CASSLTSGALTLSYEQYF. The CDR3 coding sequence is TGCGCCAGCAGCTTGACTAGCGGGGCTCTAACCCTCTCCTACGAGCAGTACTTC.

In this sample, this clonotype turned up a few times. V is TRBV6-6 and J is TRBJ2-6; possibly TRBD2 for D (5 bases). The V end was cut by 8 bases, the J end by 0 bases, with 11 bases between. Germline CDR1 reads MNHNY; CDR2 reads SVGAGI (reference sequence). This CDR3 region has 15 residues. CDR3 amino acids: CASEGLNSGANVLTF. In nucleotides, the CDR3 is TGTGCCAGCGAGGGTCTCAACTCTGGGGCCAACGTCCTGACTTTC.

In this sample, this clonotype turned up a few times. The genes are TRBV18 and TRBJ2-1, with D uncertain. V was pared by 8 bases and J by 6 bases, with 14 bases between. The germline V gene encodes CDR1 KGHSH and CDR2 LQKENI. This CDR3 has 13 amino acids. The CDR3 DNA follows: TGTGCCAGCGCCACAATCCTTCTCAATGAGCAGTTCTTC. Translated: CASATILLNEQFF. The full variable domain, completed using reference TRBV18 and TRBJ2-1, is NAGVMQNPRHLVRRRGQEARLRCSPMKGHSHVYWYRQLPEEGLKFMVYLQKENIIDESGMPKERFSAEFPKEGPSILRIQQVVRGDSAAYFCASATILLNEQFFGPGTRLTVL.

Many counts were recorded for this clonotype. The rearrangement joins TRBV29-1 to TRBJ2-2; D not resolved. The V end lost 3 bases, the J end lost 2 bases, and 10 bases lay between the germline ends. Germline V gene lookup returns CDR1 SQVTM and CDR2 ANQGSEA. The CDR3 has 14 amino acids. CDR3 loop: CSVDPKRNTGELFF. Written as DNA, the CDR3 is TGCAGCGTTGACCCGAAGAGAAACACCGGGGAGCTGTTTTTT.

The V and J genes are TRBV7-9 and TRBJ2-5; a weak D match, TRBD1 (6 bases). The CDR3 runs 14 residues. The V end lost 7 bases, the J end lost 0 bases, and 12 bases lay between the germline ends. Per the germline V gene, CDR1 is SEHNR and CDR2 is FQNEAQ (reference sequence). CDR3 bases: TGTGCCAGCACATACCACAGGGACCAAGAGACCCAGTACTTC. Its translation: CASTYHRDQETQYF.

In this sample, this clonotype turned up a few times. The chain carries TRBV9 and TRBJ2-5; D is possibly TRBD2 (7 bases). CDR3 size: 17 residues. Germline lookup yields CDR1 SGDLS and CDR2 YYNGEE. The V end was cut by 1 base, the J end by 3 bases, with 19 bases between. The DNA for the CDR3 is TGTGCCAGCAGCGTAAGGGGGGGTCTTTGGATCGAAGAGACCCAGTACTTC. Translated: CASSVRGGLWIEETQYF.

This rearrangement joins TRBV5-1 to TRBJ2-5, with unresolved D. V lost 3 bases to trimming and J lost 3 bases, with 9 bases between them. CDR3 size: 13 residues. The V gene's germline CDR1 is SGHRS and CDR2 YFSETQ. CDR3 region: CASSSRVEETQYF. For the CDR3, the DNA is TGCGCCAGCAGCTCCCGGGTTGAAGAGACCCAGTACTTC.

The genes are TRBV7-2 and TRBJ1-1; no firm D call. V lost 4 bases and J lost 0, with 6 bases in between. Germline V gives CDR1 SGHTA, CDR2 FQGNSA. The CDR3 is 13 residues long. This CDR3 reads CASSSLVNTEAFF. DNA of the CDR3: TGTGCCAGCAGCTCCCTAGTGAACACTGAAGCTTTCTTT. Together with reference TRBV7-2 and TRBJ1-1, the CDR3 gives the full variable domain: GAGVSQSPSNKVTEKGKDVELRCDPISGHTALYWYRQSLGQGLEFLIYFQGNSAPDKSGLPSDRFSAERTGGSVSTLTIQRTQQEDSAVYLCASSSLVNTEAFFGQGTRLTVV.

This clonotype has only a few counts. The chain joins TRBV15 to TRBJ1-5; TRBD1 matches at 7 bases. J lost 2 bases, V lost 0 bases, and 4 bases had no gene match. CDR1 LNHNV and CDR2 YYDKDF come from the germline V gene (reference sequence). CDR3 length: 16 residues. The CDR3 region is CATSRDGGQGNQPQHF. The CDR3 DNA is TGTGCCACCAGCAGAGATGGAGGACAGGGCAATCAGCCCCAGCATTTT. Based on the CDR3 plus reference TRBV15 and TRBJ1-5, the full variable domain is DAMVIQNPRYQVTQFGKPVTLSCSQTLNHNVMYWYQQKSSQAPKLLFHYYDKDFNNEADTPDNFQSRRPNTSFCFLDIRSPGLGDTAMYLCATSRDGGQGNQPQHFGDGTRLSIL.

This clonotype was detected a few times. Here the CDR3 DNA reads TGTGCCAGCACCGGCGGGACACTCTACGAGCAGTACTTC. The encoded protein is CASTGGTLYEQYF. This sequence joins TRBV28 and TRBJ2-7; D may match TRBD1 or TRBD2 (6 bases each). The ends were cut back, 7 bases at V and 3 bases at J, with 13 bases in the middle. The length of the CDR3 is 13 residues. Germline values: CDR1 MDHEN, CDR2 SYDVKM.

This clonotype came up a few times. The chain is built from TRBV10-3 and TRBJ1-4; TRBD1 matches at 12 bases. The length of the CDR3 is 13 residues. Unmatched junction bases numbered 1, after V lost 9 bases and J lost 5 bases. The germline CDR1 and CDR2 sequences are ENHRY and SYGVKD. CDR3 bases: TGTGCCATTGGGACAGGGGGCAATGAAAAACTGTTTTTT. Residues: CAIGTGGNEKLFF.

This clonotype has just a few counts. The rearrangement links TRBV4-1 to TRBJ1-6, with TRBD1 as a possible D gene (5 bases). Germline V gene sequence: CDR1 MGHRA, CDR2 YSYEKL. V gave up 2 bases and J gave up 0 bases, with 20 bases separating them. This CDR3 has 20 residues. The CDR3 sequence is CASSQISVGVTHSYNSPLHF. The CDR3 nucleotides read TGCGCCAGCAGCCAAATATCAGTGGGGGTTACACACTCCTATAATTCACCCCTCCACTTT.

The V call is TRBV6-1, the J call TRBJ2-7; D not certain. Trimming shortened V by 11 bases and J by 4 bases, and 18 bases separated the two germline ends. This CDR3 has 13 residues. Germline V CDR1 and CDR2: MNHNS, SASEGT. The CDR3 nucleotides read TGTGCCTCCAGGTGGGATGTTGAGTACGAGCAGTACTTC. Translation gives CASRWDVEYEQYF.

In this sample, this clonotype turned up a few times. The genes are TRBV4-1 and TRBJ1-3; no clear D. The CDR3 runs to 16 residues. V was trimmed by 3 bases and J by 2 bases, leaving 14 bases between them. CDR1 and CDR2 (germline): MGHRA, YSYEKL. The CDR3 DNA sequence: TGCGCCAGCAGCCAGCCGCTGACAAACCCTGGAAACACCATATATTTT. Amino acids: CASSQPLTNPGNTIYF.

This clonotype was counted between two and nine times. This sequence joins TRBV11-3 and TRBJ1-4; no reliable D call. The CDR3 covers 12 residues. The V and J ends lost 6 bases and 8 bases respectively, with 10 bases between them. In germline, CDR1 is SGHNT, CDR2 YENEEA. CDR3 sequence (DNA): TGTGCCAGCAGGCTGGAGGGCGAAAAACTGTTTTTT. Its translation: CASRLEGEKLFF.

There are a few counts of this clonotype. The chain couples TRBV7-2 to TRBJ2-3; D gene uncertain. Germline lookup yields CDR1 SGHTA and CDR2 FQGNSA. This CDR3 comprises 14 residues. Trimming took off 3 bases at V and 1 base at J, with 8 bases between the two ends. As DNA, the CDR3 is TGTGCCAGCAGCTTCAGAGATCGCACAGATACGCAGTATTTT. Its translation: CASSFRDRTDTQYF.

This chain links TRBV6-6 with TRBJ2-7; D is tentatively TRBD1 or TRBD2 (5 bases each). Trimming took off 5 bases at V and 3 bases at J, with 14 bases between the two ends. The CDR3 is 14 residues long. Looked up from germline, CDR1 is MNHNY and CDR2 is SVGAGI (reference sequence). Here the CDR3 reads CASSNRDRLYEQYF. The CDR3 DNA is TGTGCCAGCAGTAACCGGGACCGCCTCTACGAGCAGTACTTC.

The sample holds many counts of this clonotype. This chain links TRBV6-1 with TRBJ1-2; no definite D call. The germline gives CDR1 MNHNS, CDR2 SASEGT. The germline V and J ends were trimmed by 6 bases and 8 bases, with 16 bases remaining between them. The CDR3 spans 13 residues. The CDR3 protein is CASSGRVWEGYTF. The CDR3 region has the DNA TGTGCCAGCAGCGGACGGGTCTGGGAGGGCTACACCTTC.

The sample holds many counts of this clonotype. In nucleotides, the CDR3 is TGTGCCAGCACCCAATCCGGGTCGAGAAATTCACCCCTCCACTTT. Translating gives CASTQSGSRNSPLHF. V and J are TRBV6-1 and TRBJ1-6; D not resolved. V lost 7 bases, J lost 7 bases, and 17 bases lay in between. Germline V gene sequence: CDR1 MNHNS, CDR2 SASEGT. The CDR3 spans 15 residues.

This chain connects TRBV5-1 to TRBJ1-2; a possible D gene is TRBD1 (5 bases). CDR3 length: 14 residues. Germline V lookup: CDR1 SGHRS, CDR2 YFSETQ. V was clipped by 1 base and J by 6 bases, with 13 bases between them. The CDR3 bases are TGCGCCAGCAGCTTGAAGGGCAGGGAGGATGGCTACACCTTC. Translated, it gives CASSLKGREDGYTF.

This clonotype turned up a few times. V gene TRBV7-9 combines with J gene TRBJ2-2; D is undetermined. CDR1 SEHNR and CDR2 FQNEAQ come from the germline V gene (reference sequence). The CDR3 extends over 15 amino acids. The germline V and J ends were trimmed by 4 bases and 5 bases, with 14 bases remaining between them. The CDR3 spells CASSSSTGLTGELFF. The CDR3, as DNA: TGTGCCAGCAGCTCCTCGACTGGTCTAACCGGGGAGCTGTTTTTT.

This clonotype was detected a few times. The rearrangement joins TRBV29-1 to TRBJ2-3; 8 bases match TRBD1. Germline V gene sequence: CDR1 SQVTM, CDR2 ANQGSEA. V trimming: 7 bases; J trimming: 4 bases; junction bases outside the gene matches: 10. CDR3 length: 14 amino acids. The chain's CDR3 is CSADIAGGSDTQYF. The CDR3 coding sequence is TGCAGCGCTGACATTGCAGGGGGCTCAGATACGCAGTATTTT.

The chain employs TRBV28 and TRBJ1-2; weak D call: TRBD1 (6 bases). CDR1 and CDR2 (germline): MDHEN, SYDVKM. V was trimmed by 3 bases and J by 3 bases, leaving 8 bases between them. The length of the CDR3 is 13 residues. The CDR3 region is CASSLGGYYGYTF. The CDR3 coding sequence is TGTGCCAGCAGTTTGGGGGGCTACTATGGCTACACCTTC.

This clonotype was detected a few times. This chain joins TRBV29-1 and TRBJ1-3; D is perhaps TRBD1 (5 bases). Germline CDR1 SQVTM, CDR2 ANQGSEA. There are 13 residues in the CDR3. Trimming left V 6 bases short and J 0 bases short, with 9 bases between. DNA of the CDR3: TGCAGCGTGACAGTCAACTCTGGAAACACCATATATTTT. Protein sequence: CSVTVNSGNTIYF.

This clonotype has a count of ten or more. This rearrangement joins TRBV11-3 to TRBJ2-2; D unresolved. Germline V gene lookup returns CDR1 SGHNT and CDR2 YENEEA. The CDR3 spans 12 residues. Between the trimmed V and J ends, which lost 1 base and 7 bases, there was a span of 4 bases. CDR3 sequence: CASSLGIGELFF. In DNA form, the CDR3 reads TGTGCCAGCAGCTTAGGAATCGGGGAGCTGTTTTTT.

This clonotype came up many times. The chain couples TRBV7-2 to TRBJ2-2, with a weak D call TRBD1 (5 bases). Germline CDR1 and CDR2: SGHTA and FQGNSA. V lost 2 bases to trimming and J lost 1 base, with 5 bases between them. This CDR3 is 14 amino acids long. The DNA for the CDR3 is TGTGCCAGCAGCTTACAGGGGAACACCGGGGAGCTGTTTTTT. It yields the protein CASSLQGNTGELFF.

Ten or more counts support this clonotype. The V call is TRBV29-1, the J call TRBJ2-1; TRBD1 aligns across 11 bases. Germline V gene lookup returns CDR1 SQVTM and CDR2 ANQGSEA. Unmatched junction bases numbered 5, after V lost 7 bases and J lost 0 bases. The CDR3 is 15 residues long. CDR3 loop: CSAGTGGNSYNEQFF. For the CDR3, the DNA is TGCAGCGCCGGGACAGGGGGTAACTCCTACAATGAGCAGTTCTTC.